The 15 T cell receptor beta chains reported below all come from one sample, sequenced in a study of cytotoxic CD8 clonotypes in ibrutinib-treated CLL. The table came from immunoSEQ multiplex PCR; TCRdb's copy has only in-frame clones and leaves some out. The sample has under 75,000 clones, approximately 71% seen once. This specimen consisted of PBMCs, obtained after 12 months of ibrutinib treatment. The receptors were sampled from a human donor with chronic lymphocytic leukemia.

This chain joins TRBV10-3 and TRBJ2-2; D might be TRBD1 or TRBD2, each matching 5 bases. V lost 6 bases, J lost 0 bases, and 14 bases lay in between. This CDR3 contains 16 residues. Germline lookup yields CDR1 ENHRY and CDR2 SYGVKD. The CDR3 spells CAIRQWGRTNTGELFF. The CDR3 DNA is TGTGCCATCAGACAATGGGGACGAACGAACACCGGGGAGCTGTTTTTT.

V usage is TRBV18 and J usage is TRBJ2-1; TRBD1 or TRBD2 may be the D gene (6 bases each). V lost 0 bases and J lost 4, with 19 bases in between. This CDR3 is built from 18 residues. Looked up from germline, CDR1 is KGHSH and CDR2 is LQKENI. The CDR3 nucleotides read TGTGCCAGCTCACCACCGGGCGCCTCCTCGGGGGCTTACAATGAGCAGTTCTTC. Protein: CASSPPGASSGAYNEQFF.

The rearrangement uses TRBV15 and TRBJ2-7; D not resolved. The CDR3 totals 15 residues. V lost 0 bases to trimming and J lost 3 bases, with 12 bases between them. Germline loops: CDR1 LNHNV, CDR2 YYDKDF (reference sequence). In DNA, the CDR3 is TGTGCCACCAGCAGAGATGGTGGTCAGGTCTACGAGCAGTACTTC. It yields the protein CATSRDGGQVYEQYF.

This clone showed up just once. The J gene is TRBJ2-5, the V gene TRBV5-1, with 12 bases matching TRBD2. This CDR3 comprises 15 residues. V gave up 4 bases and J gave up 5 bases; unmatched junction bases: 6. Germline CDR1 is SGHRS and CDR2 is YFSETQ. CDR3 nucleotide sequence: TGCGCCAGCAGCAGACTAGCGGGAGAGTTTGAGACCCAGTACTTC. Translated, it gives CASSRLAGEFETQYF.

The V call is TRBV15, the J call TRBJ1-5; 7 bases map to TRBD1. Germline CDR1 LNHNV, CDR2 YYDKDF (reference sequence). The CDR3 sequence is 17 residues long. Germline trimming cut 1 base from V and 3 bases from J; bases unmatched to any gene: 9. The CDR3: CATSRVRGPLFNQPQHF. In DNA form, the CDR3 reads TGTGCCACCAGCAGAGTGAGGGGGCCATTATTCAATCAGCCCCAGCATTTT.

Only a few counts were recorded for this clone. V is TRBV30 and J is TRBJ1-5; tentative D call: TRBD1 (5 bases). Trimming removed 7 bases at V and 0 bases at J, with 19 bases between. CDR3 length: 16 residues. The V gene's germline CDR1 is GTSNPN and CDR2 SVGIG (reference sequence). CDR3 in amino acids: CASPGPLLYSNQPQHF. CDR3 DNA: TGTGCCTCCCCGGGACCGCTCCTGTATAGCAATCAGCCCCAGCATTTT.

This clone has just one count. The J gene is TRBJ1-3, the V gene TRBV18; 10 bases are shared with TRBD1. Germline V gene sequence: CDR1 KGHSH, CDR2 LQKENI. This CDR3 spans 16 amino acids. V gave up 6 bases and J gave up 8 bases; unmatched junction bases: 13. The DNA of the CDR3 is TGTGCCAGCTCGTCCGGGACAGGGGTTGTCGGTCACACCATATATTTT. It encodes CASSSGTGVVGHTIYF.

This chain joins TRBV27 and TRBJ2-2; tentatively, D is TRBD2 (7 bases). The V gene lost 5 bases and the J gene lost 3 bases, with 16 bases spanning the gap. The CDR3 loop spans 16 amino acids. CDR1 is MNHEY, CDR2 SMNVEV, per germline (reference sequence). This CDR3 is CASSPWAGAYTGELFF. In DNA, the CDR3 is TGTGCCAGCAGTCCCTGGGCGGGGGCCTACACCGGGGAGCTGTTTTTT.

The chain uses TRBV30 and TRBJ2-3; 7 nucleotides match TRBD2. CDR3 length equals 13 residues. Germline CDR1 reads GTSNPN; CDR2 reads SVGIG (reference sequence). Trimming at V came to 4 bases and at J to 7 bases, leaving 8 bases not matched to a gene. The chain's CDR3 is CAWNPGLQYTQYF. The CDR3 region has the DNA TGTGCCTGGAATCCGGGACTACAGTATACGCAGTATTTT.

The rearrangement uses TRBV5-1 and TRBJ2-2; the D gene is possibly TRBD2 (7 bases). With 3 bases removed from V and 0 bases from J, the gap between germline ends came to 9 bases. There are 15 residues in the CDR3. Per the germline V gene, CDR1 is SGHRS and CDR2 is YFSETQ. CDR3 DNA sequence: TGCGCCAGCAGCTGGGGGGGCGCGAACACCGGGGAGCTGTTTTTT. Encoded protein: CASSWGGANTGELFF.

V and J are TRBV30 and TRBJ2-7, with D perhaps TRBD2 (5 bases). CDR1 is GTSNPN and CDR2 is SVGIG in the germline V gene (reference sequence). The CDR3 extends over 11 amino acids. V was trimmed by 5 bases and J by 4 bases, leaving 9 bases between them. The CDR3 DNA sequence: TGTGCCTGGGGCACTAGTTACGAGCAGTACTTC. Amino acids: CAWGTSYEQYF.

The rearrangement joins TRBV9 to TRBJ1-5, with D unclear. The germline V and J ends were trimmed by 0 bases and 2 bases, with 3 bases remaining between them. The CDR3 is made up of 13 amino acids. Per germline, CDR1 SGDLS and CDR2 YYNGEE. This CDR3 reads CASSVAGNQPQHF. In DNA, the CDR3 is TGTGCCAGCAGCGTAGCTGGCAATCAGCCCCAGCATTTT.

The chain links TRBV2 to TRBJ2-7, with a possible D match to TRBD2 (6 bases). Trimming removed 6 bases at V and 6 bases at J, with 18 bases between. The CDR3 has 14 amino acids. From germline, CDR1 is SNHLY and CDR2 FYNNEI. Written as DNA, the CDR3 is TGTGCCAGCAGGGCCGGGAGCATCACTAGCGAGCAGTACTTC. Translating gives CASRAGSITSEQYF.

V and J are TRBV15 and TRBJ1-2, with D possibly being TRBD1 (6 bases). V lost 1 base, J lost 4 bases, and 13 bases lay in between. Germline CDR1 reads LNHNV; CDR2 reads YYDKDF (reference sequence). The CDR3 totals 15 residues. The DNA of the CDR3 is TGTGCCACCAGCAGAGCGCGGGGGCCGGGCTATGGCTACACCTTC. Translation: CATSRARGPGYGYTF.

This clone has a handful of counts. Here the CDR3 DNA reads TGTGCCAGCAGCCCCGGGAGGGCGGTGGAGACCCAGTACTTC. Translated: CASSPGRAVETQYF. The chain recombines TRBV6-1 with TRBJ2-5; 8 positions match TRBD2. The CDR3 has 14 residues. The J segment lost 5 bases and the V segment lost 6 bases, leaving 8 bases of the junction unmatched. Germline CDR1 reads MNHNS; CDR2 reads SASEGT.